A selection of T cell receptor beta chains follows, all from one sample in a study of vaccination and CD4 T cells after COVID-19. No cognate antigen is known for these TCRs. TCRdb processed the PCR reads anew with MiXCR; each CDR3 protein has one entry. The table records 8,500 or so distinct CDR3 sequences, approximately 50% of them present only once. Sequencing was carried out using CD4+ T cells from blood, cultured in vitro. These receptors were taken from a human donor who had recovered from COVID-19. Both conserved end residues are part of each CDR3. D genes are given only for firm matches. Clone size, where shown, is once, few, many, or a class for clones that have expanded.

V gene: TRBV28; clone size: few; J gene: TRBJ2-5; D gene: .; CDR3 protein: CASPLVRETQYF; CDR3 DNA: TGTGCCAGCCCTCTTGTGAGGGAGACCCAGTACTTC
V gene: TRBV28; clone size: .; J gene: TRBJ2-5; D gene: TRBD2; CDR3 protein: CASKGLVVGETQYF; CDR3 DNA: TGTGCCAGCAAGGGACTAGTAGTGGGAGAGACCCAGTACTTC
V gene: TRBV29-1; clone size: .; J gene: TRBJ2-5; D gene: TRBD2; CDR3 protein: CSVDPAGGRGTQYF; CDR3 DNA: TGCAGCGTTGATCCAGCGGGAGGGCGGGGGACCCAGTACTTC
V gene: TRBV7-2; clone size: .; J gene: TRBJ2-7; D gene: TRBD1; CDR3 protein: CASAPWDRGSYEQYF; CDR3 DNA: TGTGCCAGCGCCCCGTGGGACAGGGGTTCCTACGAGCAGTACTTC
V gene: TRBV28; clone size: .; J gene: TRBJ2-7; D gene: TRBD2; CDR3 protein: CASIERGLGEQYF; CDR3 DNA: TGTGCCAGCATAGAGCGGGGGCTGGGCGAGCAGTACTTC
V gene: TRBV28; clone size: .; J gene: TRBJ2-7; D gene: .; CDR3 protein: CASSSNSYEQYF; CDR3 DNA: TGTGCCAGCAGTTCTAACTCCTACGAGCAGTACTTC
V gene: TRBV20-1; clone size: .; J gene: TRBJ1-2; D gene: TRBD1; CDR3 protein: CSALDRGRGDYGYTF; CDR3 DNA: TGCAGTGCCCTGGACAGGGGGCGCGGTGACTATGGCTACACCTTC
V gene: TRBV28; clone size: .; J gene: TRBJ1-2; D gene: TRBD1; CDR3 protein: CASSPPGQDYGYTF; CDR3 DNA: TGTGCCAGCAGTCCTCCAGGACAGGACTATGGCTACACCTTC
V gene: TRBV28; clone size: .; J gene: TRBJ1-2; D gene: .; CDR3 protein: CASTVGGYYGYTF; CDR3 DNA: TGTGCCAGCACCGTCGGGGGTTACTATGGCTACACCTTC
V gene: TRBV7-2; clone size: .; J gene: TRBJ2-7; D gene: .; CDR3 protein: CASSQAYYEQYF; CDR3 DNA: TGTGCCAGCAGCCAAGCCTACTACGAGCAGTACTTC
V gene: TRBV10-3; clone size: once; J gene: TRBJ2-5; D gene: .; CDR3 protein: CATTGMGQETQYF; CDR3 DNA: TGCGCCACGACAGGCATGGGCCAAGAGACCCAGTACTTC
V gene: TRBV6-2/TRBV6-3; clone size: .; J gene: TRBJ2-7; D gene: .; CDR3 protein: CASSSHEQYF; CDR3 DNA: TGTGCCAGCAGCTCCCACGAGCAGTACTTC
V gene: TRBV28; clone size: few; J gene: TRBJ1-1; D gene: .; CDR3 protein: CASSLSNTEAFF; CDR3 DNA: TGTGCCAGCAGTTTATCGAACACTGAAGCTTTCTTT
V gene: TRBV6-1; clone size: .; J gene: TRBJ2-7; D gene: TRBD1; CDR3 protein: CASLDRGYEQYF; CDR3 DNA: TGTGCCAGCTTGGACAGGGGATACGAGCAGTACTTC
V gene: TRBV7-8; clone size: once; J gene: TRBJ2-7; D gene: TRBD2; CDR3 protein: CASSLLAGVWEQYF; CDR3 DNA: TGTGCCAGCAGCTTACTAGCGGGAGTCTGGGAGCAGTACTTC
V gene: TRBV6-1; clone size: few; J gene: TRBJ2-7; D gene: .; CDR3 protein: CASRLQEQYF; CDR3 DNA: TGTGCCAGCAGGTTACAAGAGCAGTACTTC
V gene: TRBV28; clone size: .; J gene: TRBJ1-2; D gene: TRBD1; CDR3 protein: CASSLEGAYGYTF; CDR3 DNA: TGTGCCAGCAGTTTAGAGGGGGCTTATGGCTACACCTTC
V gene: TRBV6-1; clone size: .; J gene: TRBJ2-1; D gene: TRBD2; CDR3 protein: CASSRTSGINNEQFF; CDR3 DNA: TGTGCCAGCAGTCGGACTAGCGGGATCAACAATGAGCAGTTCTTC
V gene: TRBV7-2; clone size: .; J gene: TRBJ1-6; D gene: TRBD1; CDR3 protein: CASRSRQGANSPLHF; CDR3 DNA: TGTGCCAGCAGATCTAGACAGGGCGCCAATTCACCCCTCCACTTT
V gene: TRBV7-9; clone size: .; J gene: TRBJ2-1; D gene: TRBD2; CDR3 protein: CASSLETSGNNEQFF; CDR3 DNA: TGTGCCAGCAGCCTAGAGACTAGCGGGAACAATGAGCAGTTCTTC
V gene: TRBV7-2; clone size: .; J gene: TRBJ2-7; D gene: TRBD1; CDR3 protein: CASSPSQTNRGQEQYF; CDR3 DNA: TGTGCCAGCAGCCCTTCGCAAACCAACAGGGGGCAAGAGCAGTACTTC
V gene: TRBV20-1; clone size: .; J gene: TRBJ1-1; D gene: TRBD1; CDR3 protein: CSAVRTGGPYEAFF; CDR3 DNA: TGCAGTGCTGTTAGGACAGGGGGGCCGTATGAAGCTTTCTTT
V gene: TRBV6-1; clone size: .; J gene: TRBJ2-5; D gene: TRBD1; CDR3 protein: CAGGLDRGETQYF; CDR3 DNA: TGTGCCGGGGGGCTTGACAGGGGAGAGACCCAGTACTTC
V gene: TRBV6-1; clone size: .; J gene: TRBJ2-5; D gene: TRBD2; CDR3 protein: CASSGSSGMVETQYF; CDR3 DNA: TGTGCCAGCAGTGGATCTAGCGGGATGGTCGAGACCCAGTACTTC
V gene: TRBV7-8; clone size: few; J gene: TRBJ1-6; D gene: .; CDR3 protein: CASSLRGPNSPLHF; CDR3 DNA: TGTGCCAGCAGCCTCCGGGGACCTAATTCACCCCTCCACTTT
V gene: TRBV7-2; clone size: .; J gene: TRBJ1-5; D gene: .; CDR3 protein: CASSSYGPNQPQHF; CDR3 DNA: TGTGCCAGCAGCTCGTACGGCCCCAATCAGCCCCAGCATTTT
V gene: TRBV20-1; clone size: .; J gene: TRBJ2-5; D gene: .; CDR3 protein: CSARDGRAPQETQYF; CDR3 DNA: TGCAGTGCTAGAGATGGGCGGGCACCCCAAGAGACCCAGTACTTC
V gene: TRBV28; clone size: .; J gene: TRBJ1-5; D gene: .; CDR3 protein: CASKGRDQPQHF; CDR3 DNA: TGTGCCAGCAAGGGCAGGGATCAGCCCCAGCATTTT
V gene: TRBV20-1; clone size: .; J gene: TRBJ2-1; D gene: .; CDR3 protein: CSAGHGYEQFF; CDR3 DNA: TGCAGTGCAGGACACGGGTATGAGCAGTTCTTC
V gene: TRBV6-1; clone size: .; J gene: TRBJ1-5; D gene: .; CDR3 protein: CASSEARANQPQHF; CDR3 DNA: TGTGCCAGCAGTGAAGCGAGGGCTAATCAGCCCCAGCATTTT
V gene: TRBV15; clone size: .; J gene: TRBJ1-2; D gene: .; CDR3 protein: CATSRGTENYGYTF; CDR3 DNA: TGTGCCACCAGCCGGGGTACCGAGAACTATGGCTACACCTTC
V gene: TRBV5-1; clone size: .; J gene: TRBJ2-7; D gene: TRBD1; CDR3 protein: CASGLGTGVTYEQYF; CDR3 DNA: TGCGCCAGCGGGCTGGGGACAGGGGTGACCTACGAGCAGTACTTC
V gene: TRBV20-1; clone size: .; J gene: TRBJ2-7; D gene: .; CDR3 protein: CSASTGRWYEQYF; CDR3 DNA: TGCAGTGCTAGTACGGGGAGGTGGTACGAGCAGTACTTC
V gene: TRBV28; clone size: .; J gene: TRBJ2-7; D gene: TRBD1; CDR3 protein: CAGEDREGYEQYF; CDR3 DNA: TGTGCCGGCGAGGACAGGGAAGGCTACGAGCAGTACTTC
V gene: TRBV20-1; clone size: .; J gene: TRBJ1-5; D gene: .; CDR3 protein: CSARVGPADQPQHF; CDR3 DNA: TGCAGTGCTAGAGTAGGGCCTGCTGATCAGCCCCAGCATTTT
V gene: TRBV20-1; clone size: .; J gene: TRBJ2-5; D gene: .; CDR3 protein: CSAAARTQYF; CDR3 DNA: TGCAGTGCTGCCGCTAGGACCCAGTACTTC
V gene: TRBV7-2; clone size: .; J gene: TRBJ2-3; D gene: .; CDR3 protein: CASSLALLNTDTQYF; CDR3 DNA: TGTGCCAGCAGCTTAGCTCTACTGAACACAGATACGCAGTATTTT
V gene: TRBV28; clone size: .; J gene: TRBJ2-1; D gene: .; CDR3 protein: CASSRDNEQFF; CDR3 DNA: TGTGCCAGCAGCCGAGACAATGAGCAGTTCTTC
V gene: TRBV7-9; clone size: .; J gene: TRBJ2-5; D gene: .; CDR3 protein: CASSKTDYWQETQYF; CDR3 DNA: TGTGCCAGCAGCAAGACAGATTATTGGCAAGAGACCCAGTACTTC
V gene: TRBV20-1; clone size: .; J gene: TRBJ1-2; D gene: .; CDR3 protein: CSAPPNYGYTF; CDR3 DNA: TGCAGTGCCCCCCCTAACTATGGCTACACCTTC
V gene: TRBV28; clone size: .; J gene: TRBJ1-2; D gene: .; CDR3 protein: CASALKILIGGYTF; CDR3 DNA: TGTGCCAGCGCACTCAAAATACTAATTGGTGGCTACACCTTC
V gene: TRBV20-1; clone size: .; J gene: TRBJ1-6; D gene: .; CDR3 protein: CSARVGAGTISYNSPLHF; CDR3 DNA: TGCAGTGCTAGAGTGGGGGCAGGGACCATCTCCTATAATTCACCCCTCCACTTT
V gene: TRBV20-1; clone size: .; J gene: TRBJ1-1; D gene: .; CDR3 protein: CSASYPTNTEAFF; CDR3 DNA: TGCAGTGCTAGCTACCCGACAAACACTGAAGCTTTCTTT
V gene: TRBV20-1; clone size: few; J gene: TRBJ1-5; D gene: TRBD1; CDR3 protein: CSADTGVRQPQHF; CDR3 DNA: TGCAGTGCTGATACAGGGGTACGTCAGCCCCAGCATTTT
V gene: TRBV7-8; clone size: .; J gene: TRBJ2-7; D gene: TRBD2; CDR3 protein: CASSPRWGGYEQYF; CDR3 DNA: TGTGCCAGCAGCCCCCGCTGGGGGGGCTACGAGCAGTACTTC
V gene: TRBV28; clone size: .; J gene: TRBJ1-6; D gene: .; CDR3 protein: CASRDRMNSPLHF; CDR3 DNA: TGTGCCAGCAGGGATCGTATGAATTCACCCCTCCACTTT
V gene: TRBV20-1; clone size: .; J gene: TRBJ2-7; D gene: TRBD1; CDR3 protein: CSARMGTGSSYEQYF; CDR3 DNA: TGCAGTGCTAGAATGGGGACAGGGAGTTCCTACGAGCAGTACTTC
V gene: TRBV7-2; clone size: .; J gene: TRBJ1-1; D gene: TRBD1; CDR3 protein: CASSRTGQNTEAFF; CDR3 DNA: TGTGCCAGCAGCCGGACAGGGCAAAACACTGAAGCTTTCTTT
V gene: TRBV7-2; clone size: .; J gene: TRBJ2-5; D gene: TRBD2; CDR3 protein: CASSPNSGSQETQYF; CDR3 DNA: TGTGCCAGCAGCCCGAATAGCGGGTCCCAAGAGACCCAGTACTTC
V gene: TRBV24-1; clone size: .; J gene: TRBJ1-2; D gene: .; CDR3 protein: CATSDPGFGYTF; CDR3 DNA: TGTGCCACCAGTGATCCGGGGTTCGGCTACACCTTC
V gene: TRBV11-2; clone size: large; J gene: TRBJ2-7; D gene: .; CDR3 protein: CASSFTFLYEQYF; CDR3 DNA: TGTGCCAGCAGCTTCACCTTCCTCTACGAGCAGTACTTC
V gene: TRBV7-2; clone size: .; J gene: TRBJ2-5; D gene: .; CDR3 protein: CASSLQGSETQYF; CDR3 DNA: TGTGCCAGCAGCTTACAGGGTTCGGAGACCCAGTACTTC
V gene: TRBV6-2/TRBV6-3; clone size: .; J gene: TRBJ1-2; D gene: .; CDR3 protein: CASRSRVGGYTF; CDR3 DNA: TGTGCCAGCCGGAGCAGGGTAGGTGGCTACACCTTC
V gene: TRBV7-2; clone size: .; J gene: TRBJ1-1; D gene: .; CDR3 protein: CASSLGPGRAEAFF; CDR3 DNA: TGTGCCAGCAGCTTAGGACCAGGGCGGGCTGAAGCTTTCTTT
V gene: TRBV29-1; clone size: few; J gene: TRBJ1-2; D gene: TRBD1; CDR3 protein: CSVTPRQGHYGYTF; CDR3 DNA: TGCAGCGTGACCCCACGACAGGGACACTATGGCTACACCTTC
V gene: TRBV18; clone size: .; J gene: TRBJ2-5; D gene: .; CDR3 protein: CASSPAETQYF; CDR3 DNA: TGTGCCAGCTCACCAGCAGAGACCCAGTACTTC
V gene: TRBV15; clone size: .; J gene: TRBJ2-5; D gene: .; CDR3 protein: CATSRGETQYF; CDR3 DNA: TGTGCCACCAGCAGGGGGGAGACCCAGTACTTC
V gene: TRBV15; clone size: .; J gene: TRBJ2-7; D gene: .; CDR3 protein: CATSRETGMTYEQYF; CDR3 DNA: TGTGCCACCAGCAGAGAAACAGGGATGACCTACGAGCAGTACTTC
V gene: TRBV7-9; clone size: .; J gene: TRBJ2-7; D gene: .; CDR3 protein: CASSLDRGGDGNRVF; CDR3 DNA: TGTGCCAGCAGCTTAGACAGGGGGGGAGACGGGAACAGGGTCTTC